Below, 25 T cell receptor beta chains from the same sample are listed, as sequenced in a study of CD8+CD57+ T cells in acquired aplastic anemia. TCR beta VDJ combinations and CDR3 sequences were profiled from genomic DNA. TCRdb re-called the reads with MiXCR, one entry per CDR3 protein. The sample contains about 58,000 distinct CDR3 sequences, around 60% of which appear only once. Selection for sequencing was limited to patients who had shown CD8+CD57+ cell expansion by flow cytometry. Sequencing used sorted CD4+, CD8+, or CD8+CD57+ T cells (not recorded which) from PBMCs. Source of these receptors: a human donor with aplastic anemia.

The chain links TRBV15 to TRBJ1-5; tentatively, D is TRBD1 (5 bases). Germline V gene data show CDR1 as LNHNV and CDR2 as YYDKDF (reference sequence). The CDR3 consists of 14 residues. Trimming pared 5 bases from V and 2 bases from J, leaving 10 bases between. The CDR3 reads CATSPGTRNQPQHF. The CDR3 DNA is TGTGCCACCAGCCCAGGGACGCGCAATCAGCCCCAGCATTTT.

This clonotype came up many times. This may be a read error: a much more frequent sequence differs by one nucleotide. This sequence joins TRBV29-1 and TRBJ1-2; D ambiguous. The CDR3 length is 13 residues. Germline loops: CDR1 SQVTM, CDR2 ANQGSEA. CDR3 region: CSVEDRGGYGCTF. The CDR3 DNA reads as TGCAGCGTTGAAGATCGGGGAGGCTATGGCTGCACCTTC.

The J gene is TRBJ1-5, the V gene TRBV2; D not resolved. The CDR3 extends over 12 amino acids. V was shortened by 6 bases and J by 6 bases, with 9 bases between the two germline ends. CDR1 SNHLY and CDR2 FYNNEI come from the germline V gene. Here the CDR3 reads CASRAGSQPQHF. CDR3 bases: TGTGCCAGCAGAGCTGGTAGTCAGCCCCAGCATTTT.

The chain employs TRBV20-1 and TRBJ2-5; TRBD2 matches at 8 bases. The CDR3 spans 15 residues. CDR1 is DFQATT and CDR2 is SNEGSKA in the germline V gene (reference sequence). J was trimmed by 5 bases and V by 3 bases; bases with no gene match: 11. CDR3 bases: TGCAGTGCTAGGGGCGGGAGGCGGGTTGAGGAGACCCAGTACTTC. Translation gives CSARGGRRVEETQYF.

This clonotype was detected a few times. The chain carries TRBV10-2 and TRBJ1-1; 8 bases are shared with TRBD1. Germline V gives CDR1 WSHSY, CDR2 SAAADI. The CDR3 has 12 residues. V dropped 10 bases and J dropped 4; count of bases not matched to a gene: 5. CDR3 in DNA: TGCGCCATCGGACAGGGAGCCACTGAAGCTTTCTTT. Its protein product is CAIGQGATEAFF.

V and J are TRBV29-1 and TRBJ1-4; 10 nucleotides agree with TRBD1. Trimming removed 3 bases from V and 7 bases from J; junction bases left unmatched: 8. Germline V gene data show CDR1 as SQVTM and CDR2 as ANQGSEA. The CDR3 is made up of 15 amino acids. The CDR3 DNA sequence: TGCAGCGTTGAGGAAGGGACAGGGGAGGGTGAAAAACTGTTTTTT. Its protein is CSVEEGTGEGEKLFF.

The gene calls are TRBV10-3 and TRBJ2-7; D perhaps matches TRBD1 (6 bases). Germline V gene lookup returns CDR1 ENHRY and CDR2 SYGVKD. The CDR3 is 12 residues long. With 8 bases removed from V and 5 bases from J, the gap between germline ends came to 13 bases. The chain's CDR3 is CAIGQRGDEQYF. The CDR3 DNA reads as TGTGCCATCGGACAGAGGGGCGACGAGCAGTACTTC.

V gene TRBV25-1 combines with J gene TRBJ2-1, with a weak D call TRBD2 (6 bases). The CDR3 loop spans 16 amino acids. Trimming removed 10 bases at V and 7 bases at J, with 26 bases between. CDR1 MGHDK and CDR2 SYGVNS come from the germline V gene. CDR3 loop: CATKRAISSVLNEQFF. The CDR3 nucleotides read TGTGCCACCAAACGGGCCATATCTAGCGTCCTAAATGAGCAGTTCTTC.

This clonotype appeared many times. The rearrangement uses TRBV2 and TRBJ2-1, with a possible D match to TRBD2 (6 bases). The CDR3 length is 15 residues. Trimming removed 1 base at V and 5 bases at J, with 12 bases between. Germline V gives CDR1 SNHLY, CDR2 FYNNEI. The CDR3 region has the DNA TGTGCCAGCAGTGAAGGAATGGGACTCCACAATGAGCAGTTCTTC. Residues: CASSEGMGLHNEQFF.

The chain carries TRBV15 and TRBJ2-7; 9 bases align to TRBD2. Germline V CDR1 and CDR2: LNHNV, YYDKDF (reference sequence). V dropped 6 bases and J dropped 2; count of bases not matched to a gene: 2. The CDR3 runs 13 residues. CDR3 sequence: CATRKRGAYEQYF. Written as DNA, the CDR3 is TGTGCCACCAGGAAGCGGGGGGCCTACGAGCAGTACTTC.

This clonotype was detected only once. The chain couples TRBV7-9 to TRBJ1-2; TRBD1 might be the D (5 bases). Deletions cut 1 base from V and 5 bases from J, with 8 bases between. This CDR3 has 13 residues. Germline-derived CDR1 and CDR2 are SEHNR and FQNEAQ (reference sequence). CDR3 sequence reads: CASSLGGVYGYTF. DNA for the CDR3: TGTGCCAGCAGCTTAGGGGGGGTATATGGCTACACCTTC.

V is TRBV15 and J is TRBJ1-3; D unclear. Germline assignment: CDR1 LNHNV and CDR2 YYDKDF (reference sequence). CDR3 size: 14 residues. Deletions cut 1 base from V and 3 bases from J, with 7 bases between. Written as DNA, the CDR3 is TGTGCCACCAGCAGAGGTTACAGTGGAAACACCATATATTTT. It codes for CATSRGYSGNTIYF.

This sequence joins TRBV28 and TRBJ2-3; 8 bases align to TRBD2. The J segment lost 1 base and the V segment lost 2 bases, leaving 5 bases of the junction unmatched. Germline V CDR1 and CDR2: MDHEN, SYDVKM. This CDR3 contains 16 residues. The chain's CDR3 is CASSLLSGVGTDTQYF. CDR3 DNA sequence: TGTGCCAGCAGTTTACTTAGCGGGGTTGGCACAGATACGCAGTATTTT.

This chain links TRBV2 with TRBJ2-1; D uncertain. Trimming removed 3 bases at V and 7 bases at J, with 16 bases between. Germline V CDR1 and CDR2: SNHLY, FYNNEI. This CDR3 is built from 15 residues. CDR3 DNA: TGTGCCAGCAGTGATTCCTACAGCTCAACTAATGAGCAGTTCTTC. Translated: CASSDSYSSTNEQFF. The whole variable domain, remainder taken from reference TRBV2 and TRBJ2-1, is EPEVTQTPSHQVTQMGQEVILRCVPISNHLYFYWYRQILGQKVEFLVSFYNNEISEKSEIFDDQFSVERPDGSNFTLKIRSTKLEDSAMYFCASSDSYSSTNEQFFGPGTRLTVL.

The DNA for the CDR3 is TGCAGTGCTAGAGGCCCGTCCTATGGCTACACCTTC. Its protein product is CSARGPSYGYTF. The rearrangement joins TRBV20-1 to TRBJ1-2, with no clear D. Trimming shortened V by 1 base and J by 4 bases, and 7 bases separated the two germline ends. There are 12 residues in the CDR3. Germline values: CDR1 DFQATT, CDR2 SNEGSKA (reference sequence).

The chain couples TRBV10-1 to TRBJ1-1, with TRBD1 matching 7 bases. This CDR3 region has 13 residues. CDR1 is WNHNN and CDR2 is SYGVQD in the germline V gene (reference sequence). V shed 10 bases and J 1 base; nucleotides not matched to a gene: 6. CDR3 in amino acids: CATRQGTNTEAFF. For the CDR3, the DNA is TGCGCCACCCGACAGGGAACGAACACTGAAGCTTTCTTT.

This clonotype was picked up a small number of times. The chain has TRBV28 and TRBJ1-4; D is unresolved. Trimming left V 2 bases short and J 1 base short, with 8 bases between. From germline, CDR1 is MDHEN and CDR2 SYDVKM. CDR3 length: 15 residues. In DNA form, the CDR3 reads TGTGCCAGCAGTTTAAATCGGAGAACTAATGAAAAACTGTTTTTT. Protein sequence: CASSLNRRTNEKLFF.

The V gene is TRBV6-1, the J gene TRBJ2-7; 10 bases align to TRBD2. The CDR3 covers 15 residues. Germline V CDR1 and CDR2: MNHNS, SASEGT. Unmatched junction bases numbered 5, after V lost 6 bases and J lost 0 bases. The CDR3 region is CASSESSGSSYEQYV. The DNA for the CDR3 is TGTGCCAGCAGCGAATCTAGCGGGAGCTCCTACGAGCAGTACGTC.

This chain uses TRBV7-8 with TRBJ2-7, with TRBD1 matching 9 bases. V gave up 2 bases and J gave up 3 bases; unmatched junction bases: 2. Germline V gene data show CDR1 as SGHVS and CDR2 as FQNEAQ. This CDR3 is 14 amino acids long. In nucleotides, the CDR3 is TGTGCCAGCAGCTTACGGGACAGGGTCTACGAGCAGTACTTC. Translating it yields CASSLRDRVYEQYF.

This clonotype was seen repeatedly, ten times or more. The chain links TRBV7-8 to TRBJ1-4, with 9 nucleotides matching TRBD1. The CDR3 has 14 residues. Per germline, CDR1 SGHVS and CDR2 FQNEAQ. V trimming: 5 bases; J trimming: 6 bases; junction bases outside the gene matches: 4. The CDR3 nucleotides are TGTGCCAGCAGCCCTCGGACAGGGGATGAAAAACTGTTTTTT. This translates into CASSPRTGDEKLFF.

V gene TRBV10-3 combines with J gene TRBJ2-7, with D uncertain. Germline lookup yields CDR1 ENHRY and CDR2 SYGVKD. The CDR3 sequence is 11 residues long. CDR3 DNA sequence: TGTGCCAGCAGTTACGGCTACGAGCAGTACGTC. Translating gives CASSYGYEQYV.

This chain connects TRBV10-3 to TRBJ2-7; the D is unclear. From germline, CDR1 is ENHRY and CDR2 SYGVKD. The CDR3 contains 15 residues. The V and J ends lost 0 bases and 5 bases respectively, with 14 bases between them. CDR3 protein: CAISESRLSVNEQYF. In nucleotides, the CDR3 is TGTGCCATCAGTGAGTCGCGATTGTCGGTCAACGAGCAGTACTTC.

This clonotype was found many times. The chain recombines TRBV6-1 with TRBJ1-6; a weak D match, TRBD1 (5 bases). The CDR3 contains 14 residues. The V end lost 4 bases, the J end lost 5 bases, and 9 bases lay between the germline ends. CDR1 and CDR2 (germline): MNHNS, SASEGT. This CDR3 is CASSGGPDNSPLHF. The CDR3 DNA is TGTGCCAGCAGTGGGGGACCAGATAATTCACCCCTCCACTTT.

The J gene is TRBJ2-5, the V gene TRBV9; 10 bases match TRBD2. V was pared by 4 bases and J by 4 bases, with 10 bases of the junction left unmatched. Germline CDR1 and CDR2: SGDLS and YYNGEE. The CDR3 has 16 residues. The CDR3 DNA is TGTGCCAGCAGCTCTCACGCCGGGACTAGCGCAGAGACCCAGTACTTC. Its protein product is CASSSHAGTSAETQYF.

The CDR3 reads CSARTGYSNQPQHF. CDR3 nucleotide sequence: TGCAGTGCGAGGACAGGCTATAGCAATCAGCCCCAGCATTTT. This chain uses TRBV20-1 with TRBJ1-5; TRBD1 matches 7 bases. The V gene's germline CDR1 is DFQATT and CDR2 SNEGSKA (reference sequence). The CDR3 contains 14 residues. The trim removed 6 bases at V and 0 bases at J, leaving 5 bases unmatched.